The T cell receptor (beta chain) under discussion was sequenced for a study of long-term antiretroviral therapy in people with HIV. Version v3.0 of the immunoSEQ assay ran at survey level. Clones were read by immunoSEQ multiplex PCR, and TCRdb kept only the in-frame ones, dropping some. This repertoire shows some 20,000 clones, 80% to 95% found once; its top ten account for about 7.3%. This clone was counted once. The sequenced sample was unsorted PBMCs, obtained 4.4 years after starting antiretroviral therapy. The sequence came from a woman between 50 and 59 years old with HIV.

Here the CDR3 reads CASIFSGGSYNEQFF. The CDR3 region has the DNA TGTGCCAGCATCTTCTCGGGGGGGTCCTACAATGAGCAGTTCTTC. The chain couples TRBV6-1 to TRBJ2-1; the match to TRBD2 covers 8 bases. CDR3 size: 15 residues. V gave up 7 bases and J gave up 1 base; unmatched junction bases: 6. Germline CDR1 MNHNS, CDR2 SASEGT.